The rows below give T cell receptor beta chains drawn from one sample of a study of T-cell memory formation after mild COVID-19. Using its own MiXCR run on the 5' RACE reads, TCRdb lists one record per CDR3 protein. This sample yields approximately 290,000 distinct CDR3 sequences, of which roughly 15% are seen a single time; over 20% belongs to the top ten. The material sequenced was PBMCs or a T cell subset sorted from them (not recorded which). Receptor source: a man between 18 and 35 years old who had mild COVID-19 (a few samples of this study predate the infection). Cell type and time point are not known. CDR3s include the opening cysteine and the closing phenylalanine or tryptophan. Fields, in order: J gene, V gene, clone size, D gene, CDR3 DNA, CDR3 protein. The D gene is left open where the match is weak. Clone size appears in some rows only: once, few, many, or a class for an expanded clone.

TRBJ2-2 TRBV27 . . TGTGCCAGCAGTTTAGGCCTGCCCACCGGGGAGCTGTTTTTT CASSLGLPTGELFF
TRBJ1-2 TRBV5-5 . . TGTGCCAGCAGCTACACACCATCCCAGTTCTATGGCTACACCTTC CASSYTPSQFYGYTF
TRBJ2-1 TRBV7-2 few . TGTGCCAGCAGCTTCTCGCGGGGTAATTACAATGAGCAGTTCTTC CASSFSRGNYNEQFF
TRBJ1-2 TRBV4-3 . TRBD1 TGCGCCAGCAGCCAAGCCGGGACAGGGGTGGATGGCTACACCTTC CASSQAGTGVDGYTF
TRBJ1-2 TRBV7-8 . . TGTGCCAGCAGCTTAGCTCGGCAGGGCGTCCATGGCTACACCTTC CASSLARQGVHGYTF
TRBJ2-3 TRBV2 . TRBD1 TGTGCCAGCAGTATTGACAGGGGGGCAGATACGCAGTATTTT CASSIDRGADTQYF
TRBJ1-1 TRBV7-2 few . TGTGCCTCCCGTGATTGGACACAGAACACTGAAGCTTTCTTT CASRDWTQNTEAFF
TRBJ2-5 TRBV5-6 . . TGTGCCAGCAGCTTGAAGGGGTCGGAGACCCAGTACTTC CASSLKGSETQYF
TRBJ2-5 TRBV7-2 many TRBD1 TGTGCCAGCAGCTCCCTGGACAGGGCCGAGACCCAGTACTTC CASSSLDRAETQYF
TRBJ1-1 TRBV6-5 few . TGTGCCAGCAGTTACTCGAGGTGGGAGGACACTGAAGCTTTCTTT CASSYSRWEDTEAFF
TRBJ1-1 TRBV6-6 few . TGTGCCAGCCTTGCCAGGGCCACATGGGGTGAAGCTTTCTTT CASLARATWGEAFF
TRBJ1-4 TRBV6-5 few . TGTGCCAGCAGTTACGGACAGTTTAATGAAAAACTGTTTTTT CASSYGQFNEKLFF
TRBJ2-7 TRBV20-1 . . TGCAGTGCTAGACACAGGGTGGGGGAGCAGTACTTC CSARHRVGEQYF
TRBJ1-3 TRBV4-1 many . TGCGCCAGCACACTAGAGGAATACTCTGGAAACACCATATATTTT CASTLEEYSGNTIYF
TRBJ1-2 TRBV7-9 few . TGTGCCAGCAGCTTACTGGTTCGATCCGGCGGCTACACCTTC CASSLLVRSGGYTF
TRBJ1-1 TRBV3-1 . . TGTGCCAGCAGCCAAGCCCGGACAGCGCTAACTTTCTTT CASSQARTALTFF
TRBJ2-2 TRBV6-1 . TRBD1 TGTGCCAGCAGTCGGGACAGGGGGTCTACCGGGGAGCTGTTTTTT CASSRDRGSTGELFF
TRBJ2-5 TRBV7-3 few TRBD2 TGTGCCAGCAGCTTATTGGGCAGCGGGGGGCAAGAGACCCAGTACTTC CASSLLGSGGQETQYF
TRBJ1-6 TRBV27 many . TGTGCCAGCAGTTTTCAACCCTATAATTCACCCCTCCACTTT CASSFQPYNSPLHF
TRBJ2-2 TRBV10-3 . TRBD2 TGTGCCATCCGGCGGGGGGGAGCCGGGGAGCTGTTTTTT CAIRRGGAGELFF
TRBJ2-4 TRBV7-8 . . TGTGCCAGCAGCTCCCACCGGCCGTTACTAGCCAAAAACATTCAGTACTTC CASSSHRPLLAKNIQYF
TRBJ1-5 TRBV6-2/TRBV6-3 few TRBD1 TGTGCCACGCAGGGGGCGCATCAGCCCCAGCATTTT CATQGAHQPQHF
TRBJ2-3 TRBV7-2 many . TGTGCCAGCAGCTTAGCTCTCGTGGGCGGGGGCACAGATACGCAGTATTTT CASSLALVGGGTDTQYF
TRBJ1-6 TRBV12-3/TRBV12-4 . . TGTGCCAGCAGTTTATCATCACGGATATCACCCCTCCACTTT CASSLSSRISPLHF
TRBJ1-4 TRBV6-1 . TRBD1 TGTGCCAGCATCGCCGGACAGGGGGCAGAGGAAAAACTGTTTTTT CASIAGQGAEEKLFF
TRBJ2-3 TRBV6-5 . TRBD2 TGTGCCAGCAGTTACTCGCGGGGGGGCCGGGATACGCAGTATTTT CASSYSRGGRDTQYF
TRBJ2-7 TRBV5-1 few TRBD2 TGCGCCAGCAGCCCCCGCGTAGCGGGGGCTCTCTACGAGCAGTACTTC CASSPRVAGALYEQYF
TRBJ2-5 TRBV5-1 . . TGCGCCAGCAGCTTGGTAGGGGACGAGACCCAGTACTTC CASSLVGDETQYF
TRBJ2-3 TRBV7-3 few . TGTGCCAGCAGCTCCGTCGGACAGCGGAGCACAGATACGCAGTATTTT CASSSVGQRSTDTQYF
TRBJ1-5 TRBV4-1 few . TGCGCCAGCAGCCACCTAAGTCCAGGGGATCAGCCCCAGCATTTT CASSHLSPGDQPQHF
TRBJ2-7 TRBV2 . . TGTGCCAGCAGCGGGGTTCTGGTCGAGCAGTACTTC CASSGVLVEQYF
TRBJ2-5 TRBV9 few . TGTGCCAGCATGCGTACAGTCGGGGGCCCCGGCGAGACCCAGTACTTC CASMRTVGGPGETQYF
TRBJ1-1 TRBV5-1 . TRBD1 TGCGCCAGCAGCCCCGGACAGGGTGTTCGAGCTTTCTTT CASSPGQGVRAFF
TRBJ2-1 TRBV11-2 . . TGTGCCAGCAGCTTAGCCGGGGCGCTCAATGAGCAGTTCTTC CASSLAGALNEQFF
TRBJ1-5 TRBV11-2 many TRBD1 TGTGCCAGCAGTTCCCGGGGGGGACAGCATCAGCCCCAGCATTTT CASSSRGGQHQPQHF
TRBJ1-5 TRBV5-5 . . TGTGCCAGCAGTTCTGGCGATGTCGGCAATCAGCCCCAGCATTTT CASSSGDVGNQPQHF
TRBJ2-1 TRBV20-1 . . TGCAGTGCCACGAGACAGGCACGATCCTACAATGAGCAGTTCTTC CSATRQARSYNEQFF